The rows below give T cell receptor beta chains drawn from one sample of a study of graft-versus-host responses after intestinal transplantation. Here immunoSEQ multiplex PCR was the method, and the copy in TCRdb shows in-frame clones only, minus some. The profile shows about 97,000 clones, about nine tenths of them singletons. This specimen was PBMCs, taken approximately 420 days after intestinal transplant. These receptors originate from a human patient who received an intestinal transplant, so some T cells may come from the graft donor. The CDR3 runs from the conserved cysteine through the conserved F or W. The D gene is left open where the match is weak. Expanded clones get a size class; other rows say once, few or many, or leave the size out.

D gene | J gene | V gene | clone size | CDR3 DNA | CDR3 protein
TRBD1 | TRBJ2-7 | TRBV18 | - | TGTGCCAGCTCACCACCGGGGACAGGGGACCTCTACGAGCAGTACTTC | CASSPPGTGDLYEQYF
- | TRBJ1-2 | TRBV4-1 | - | TGCGCCAGCAGCCCCCCAGTGGGGCAGACAAAATATGGCTACACCTTC | CASSPPVGQTKYGYTF
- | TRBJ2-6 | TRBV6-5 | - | TGTGCCACACATCCGACTGGGGCCAACGTCCTGACTTTC | CATHPTGANVLTF
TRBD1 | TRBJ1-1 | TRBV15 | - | TGTGCCACCAGCACACGGACAGGGGGGCTCGAAGCTTTCTTT | CATSTRTGGLEAFF
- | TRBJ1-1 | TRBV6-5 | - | TGTGCCAGCAGTTACTCAGGGTGGACTGAAGCTTTCTTT | CASSYSGWTEAFF
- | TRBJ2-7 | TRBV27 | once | TGTGCCAGCCGACCATGGGGGGTTACCTACGAGCAGTACTTC | CASRPWGVTYEQYF
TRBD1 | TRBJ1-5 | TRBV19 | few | TGTGCCAGCACGGACAGGGGAGGCAATCAGCCCCAGCATTTT | CASTDRGGNQPQHF
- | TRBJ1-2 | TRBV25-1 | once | TGTGCCAGCAGTTTGGGGTACGACTATGGCTACACCTTC | CASSLGYDYGYTF
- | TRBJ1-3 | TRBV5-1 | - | TGCGCCAGCAGCTTGGAGGGGGAAGCTGGAAACACCATATATTTT | CASSLEGEAGNTIYF
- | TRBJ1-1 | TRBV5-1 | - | TGCGCCAGCAGCCCGGCGGGGACAGAAGCTTTCTTT | CASSPAGTEAFF